This TCR beta chain was identified during a study of CD8 T cells in ankylosing spondylitis. Study observations and caveats: Ankylosing spondylitis blood appeared to carry a characteristic TCR beta motif of fewer than 10 highly homologous variants. Peripheral blood held disease-linked clones only at relatively low frequency, and these were CD8+.

Trimming pared 5 bases from V and 0 bases from J, leaving 14 bases between. This CDR3 has 15 residues. The germline gives CDR1 SGHTA, CDR2 FQGNSA. TCRdb itself ran the 5' RACE reads through MiXCR, one entry per CDR3 protein. The sample shows 390,000 or so distinct CDR3 sequences, 20% to 25% of them seen only once. For this clonotype: Its antigen is unknown.

The source of this sequence is a male donor with ankylosing spondylitis. The V call is TRBV7-2, the J call TRBJ2-7; the D is unclear. The specimen was blood, either unsorted or a sorted T cell fraction (not recorded which). This CDR3 reads CASSLSVATSYEQYF. Here the CDR3 DNA reads TGTGCCAGCAGCCTCTCGGTAGCAACCTCCTACGAGCAGTACTTC. Drawing the rest from reference TRBV7-2 and TRBJ2-7, the complete variable domain is GAGVSQSPSNKVTEKGKDVELRCDPISGHTALYWYRQSLGQGLEFLIYFQGNSAPDKSGLPSDRFSAERTGGSVSTLTIQRTQQEDSAVYLCASSLSVATSYEQYFGPGTRLTVT.